This paragraph covers one T cell receptor beta chain sequence. In the source study's methods: Nucleated cell counts were estimated from reference gene primer amplification. Libraries were prepared by immunoSEQ multiplex PCR; TCRdb keeps only in-frame clonotypes and omits some of them. D and trimming were read from the DNA, whereas the V and J calls and clone size are those reported in that table. The table includes 100,000 to 120,000 clones, nearly 90% detected once. V was shortened by 5 bases and J by 4 bases, with 17 bases between the two germline ends. This CDR3 spans 15 amino acids. The germline V gene encodes CDR1 SGHTA and CDR2 FQGNSA. This entry belongs to a study of blood T cell repertoires in COVID-19. Whole-study context: PBMCs, B-cell-depleted T cells, or T cells were the source of the cDNA or gDNA that made up the material.

This sequence joins TRBV7-2 and TRBJ1-2; D remains ambiguous. This TCR derives from a woman in her 70s who had recovered from COVID-19. Sequencing was done on a sample of peripheral blood. CDR3 sequence reads: CASSPTGLGSYGYTF. CDR3 DNA: TGTGCCAGCAGCCCAACGGGGTTAGGTAGCTATGGCTACACCTTC.